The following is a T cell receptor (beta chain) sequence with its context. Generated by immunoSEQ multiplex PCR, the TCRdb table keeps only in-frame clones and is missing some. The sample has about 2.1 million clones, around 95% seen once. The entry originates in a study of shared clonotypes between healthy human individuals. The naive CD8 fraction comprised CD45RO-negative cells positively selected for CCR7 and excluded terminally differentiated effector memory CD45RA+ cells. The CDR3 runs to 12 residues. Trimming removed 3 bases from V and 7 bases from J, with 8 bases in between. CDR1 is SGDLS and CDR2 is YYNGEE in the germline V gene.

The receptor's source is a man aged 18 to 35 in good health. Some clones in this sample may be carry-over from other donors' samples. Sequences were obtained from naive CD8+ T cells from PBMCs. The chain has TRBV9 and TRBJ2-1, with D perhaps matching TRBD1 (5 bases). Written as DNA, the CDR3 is TGTGCCAGCAGCGCCCACAGGAATGAGCAGTTCTTC. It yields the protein CASSAHRNEQFF.